This T cell receptor beta chain was sequenced during a study of blood T cell repertoires in COVID-19. About the research overall: Sample material is recorded as cDNA or gDNA derived from T cells, B-cell-depleted T cells, or PBMCs.

TCRdb's table, derived via immunoSEQ multiplex PCR, lists solely in-frame clones and lacks some. The sample yields around 28,000 clones, approximately 89% seen once. There are 14 residues in the CDR3. Germline CDR1 reads MDHEN; CDR2 reads SYDVKM. V lost 2 bases, J lost 4 bases, and 12 bases lay in between. The clonotype was recovered from a man aged 80 or over with acute or convalescent COVID-19. Source material: peripheral blood. The chain combines TRBV28 with TRBJ2-7, with a possible D match to TRBD2 (6 bases). CDR3 nucleotides: TGTGCCAGCAGTTTACCGGGGGAGCGTTACGAGCAGTACTTC. Its translation: CASSLPGERYEQYF.